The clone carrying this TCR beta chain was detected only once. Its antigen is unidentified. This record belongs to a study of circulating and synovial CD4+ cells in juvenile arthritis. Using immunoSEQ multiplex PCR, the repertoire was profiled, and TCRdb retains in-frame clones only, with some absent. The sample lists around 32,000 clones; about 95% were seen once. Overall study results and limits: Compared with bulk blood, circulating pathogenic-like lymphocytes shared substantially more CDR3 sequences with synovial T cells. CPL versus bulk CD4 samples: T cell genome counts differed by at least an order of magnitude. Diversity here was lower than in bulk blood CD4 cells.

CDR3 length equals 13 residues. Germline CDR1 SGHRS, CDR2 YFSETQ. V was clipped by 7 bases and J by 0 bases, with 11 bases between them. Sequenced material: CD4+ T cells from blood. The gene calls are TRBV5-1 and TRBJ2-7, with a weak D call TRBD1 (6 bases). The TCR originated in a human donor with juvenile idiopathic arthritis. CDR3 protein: CASCRDTSYEQYF. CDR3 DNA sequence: TGCGCCAGCTGCCGGGACACCTCCTACGAGCAGTACTTC.